This T cell receptor beta chain was identified in a study of a mutant IDH1 vaccine in newly diagnosed glioma (TCRdb year 2021). Describing the broader study: Of the roughly 31 treated patients, around 60% were male and approximately 40% were female, and the mean age was around 40 years. Prior to enrollment, standard therapy consisting of radiotherapy alone, temozolomide alone, or radiochemotherapy with temozolomide had been administered to patients, with the combination being received by most patients. Peripheral blood was collected at six visits: V03 (baseline), V05, V07, V10, V12 and V13. For exploratory analyses, longitudinal TCRB deep sequencing was carried out in roughly 23 treated patients wherever samples were available.

This clone was counted between two and nine times. Its specific antigen is unknown. Base quality data are lacking; no much larger clone is found one base away. Results the study describes overall, beyond this receptor: PBMC samples for TCRB deep sequencing were selected based on availability. It was noted by the authors that analyses of patient blood samples could not be reproduced owing to sample limitations. Changes in the top peripheral T cell clonotypes picked up by TCRB sequencing did not appear to be linked to pseudoprogression. Immune responses induced by the vaccine were seen in around 93% of patients across multiple MHC alleles.

The CDR3 contains 12 residues, cysteine and phenylalanine counted. Left in the record is the CDR3 DNA by itself, 36 bases read in frame from the first base. Sequences MGHRA (CDR1) and YSYEKL (CDR2) are obtained from the germline V gene. V drops 8 bases and J drops 4 bases, leaving 11 bases in between. Library creation used the immunoSEQ multiplex PCR assay. The hsTCRB Kit was used according to the manufacturer's protocol to amplify rearranged TCR beta chain sequences. Sequencing of TCRB libraries was carried out on an Illumina MiSeq. The authors' pipeline ran thus. The proprietary platform of the kit vendor was used for demultiplexing, trimming and gene mapping. Sourced from immuneACCESS, this table was stored by TCRdb with only in-frame sequences that have V and J called. A share of the clones is absent; for the studies checked, an unresolved V gene accounts for under half, and the remainder has no known explanation. That table gives V, J and clone size, and the DNA gave D and trimming. The sample yields under 90,000 clones; 70% to 80% were counted once. Around 8.5% of the sample is held by the ten biggest clonotypes.

The sample's time point label, in plain terms: baseline, week 1 (first vaccination visit). Taken with the paper, the label for treatment or condition translates to: pre-vaccination baseline after standard-of-care therapy. Newly diagnosed WHO grade 3 or 4 IDH1-mutant astrocytomas showing loss of nuclear ATRX were present in the donors. The samples were drawn from NOA16, a multicentre, single-arm, open-label phase I trial in Germany that tested a mutant IDH1 peptide vaccine in humans for the first time. For immunogenicity testing, the blood drawn at visit V03 was used as the baseline sample. The DNeasy Blood and Tissue Kit was used to extract genomic DNA from EDTA blood for TCRB sequencing.

The receptor chain draws on TRBV4-1 and TRBJ2-5, with the D call perhaps TRBD1 or TRBD2, as 6 bases match in each case. The TCR originated in a middle-aged man with glioma. This material consisted of PBMCs, taken from a glioma patient treated with radiotherapy, temozolomide or both. The sequenced DNA: TGCGCCAGCTCGGGGGCAGGAGAGACCCAGTACTTC. Its product reads: CASSGAGETQYF.